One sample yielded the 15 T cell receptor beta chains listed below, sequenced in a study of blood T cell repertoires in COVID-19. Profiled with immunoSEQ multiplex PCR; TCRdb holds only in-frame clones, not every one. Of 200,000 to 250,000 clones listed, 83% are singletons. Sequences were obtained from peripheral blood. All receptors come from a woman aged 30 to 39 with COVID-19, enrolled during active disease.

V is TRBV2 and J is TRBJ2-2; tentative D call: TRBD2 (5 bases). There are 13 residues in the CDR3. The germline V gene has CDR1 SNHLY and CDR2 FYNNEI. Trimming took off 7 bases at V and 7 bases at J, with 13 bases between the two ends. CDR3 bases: TGTGCCAGCATGTGGTCCGGGAACGGGGAGCTGTTTTTT. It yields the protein CASMWSGNGELFF. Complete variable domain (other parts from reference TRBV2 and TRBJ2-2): EPEVTQTPSHQVTQMGQEVILRCVPISNHLYFYWYRQILGQKVEFLVSFYNNEISEKSEIFDDQFSVERPDGSNFTLKIRSTKLEDSAMYFCASMWSGNGELFFGEGSRLTVL.

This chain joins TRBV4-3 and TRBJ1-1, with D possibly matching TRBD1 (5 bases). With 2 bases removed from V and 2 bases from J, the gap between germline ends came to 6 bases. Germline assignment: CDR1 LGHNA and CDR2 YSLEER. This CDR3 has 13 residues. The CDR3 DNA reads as TGCGCCAGCAGCCAATGGGGCAACACTGAAGCTTTCTTT. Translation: CASSQWGNTEAFF.

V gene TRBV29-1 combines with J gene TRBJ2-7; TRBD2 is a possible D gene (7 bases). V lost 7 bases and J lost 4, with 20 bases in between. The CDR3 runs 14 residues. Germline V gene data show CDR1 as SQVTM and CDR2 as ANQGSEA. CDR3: CSAEGEGTLYEQYF. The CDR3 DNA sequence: TGCAGCGCAGAGGGGGAGGGTACGTTGTACGAGCAGTACTTC.

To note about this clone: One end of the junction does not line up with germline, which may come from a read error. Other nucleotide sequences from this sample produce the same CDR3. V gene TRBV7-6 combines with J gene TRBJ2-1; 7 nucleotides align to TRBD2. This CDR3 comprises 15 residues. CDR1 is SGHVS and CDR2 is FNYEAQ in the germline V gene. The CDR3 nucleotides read TGTGCCAGCAGCCTAGCGGCCAGCTCCTACAATGAGCAGTTCTTC. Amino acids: CASSLAASSYNEQFF.

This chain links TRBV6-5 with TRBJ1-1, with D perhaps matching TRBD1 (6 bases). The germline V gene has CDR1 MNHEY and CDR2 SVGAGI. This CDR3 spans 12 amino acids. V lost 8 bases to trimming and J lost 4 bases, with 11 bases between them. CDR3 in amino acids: CASFLGGTEAFF. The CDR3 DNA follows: TGTGCCAGCTTCTTAGGGGGCACTGAAGCTTTCTTT.

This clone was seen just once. Here the CDR3 DNA reads TGTGCCAGCAGCTTAAGAGGGAGAGGGGGTTACAATGAGCAGTTCTTC. Protein sequence: CASSLRGRGGYNEQFF. The chain is built from TRBV7-3 and TRBJ2-1, with a tentative D call TRBD1 (6 bases). Germline CDR1 reads SGHTA; CDR2 reads FQGTGA. Trimming pared 1 base from V and 4 bases from J, leaving 14 bases between. The CDR3 runs to 16 residues.

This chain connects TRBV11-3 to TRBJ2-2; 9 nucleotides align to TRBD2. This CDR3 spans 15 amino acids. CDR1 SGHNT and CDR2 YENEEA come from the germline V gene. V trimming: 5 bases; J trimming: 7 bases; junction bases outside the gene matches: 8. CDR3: CASSLRTSARGELFF. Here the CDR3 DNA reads TGTGCCAGCAGCCTCCGGACTAGCGCCCGCGGGGAGCTGTTTTTT.

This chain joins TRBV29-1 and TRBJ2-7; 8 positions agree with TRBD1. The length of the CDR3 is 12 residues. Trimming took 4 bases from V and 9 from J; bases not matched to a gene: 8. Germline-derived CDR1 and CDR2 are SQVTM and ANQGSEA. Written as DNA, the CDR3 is TGCAGCGTTGGAGGACAGGGTGTGAGGCAGTACTTC. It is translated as CSVGGQGVRQYF.

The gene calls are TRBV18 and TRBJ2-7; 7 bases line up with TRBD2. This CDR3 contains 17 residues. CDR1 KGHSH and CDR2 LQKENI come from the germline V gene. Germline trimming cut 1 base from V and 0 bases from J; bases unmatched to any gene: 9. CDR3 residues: CASSPLGGASGSYEQYF. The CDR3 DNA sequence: TGTGCCAGCTCACCACTCGGAGGGGCTAGCGGCTCCTACGAGCAGTACTTC. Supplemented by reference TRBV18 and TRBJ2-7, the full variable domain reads NAGVMQNPRHLVRRRGQEARLRCSPMKGHSHVYWYRQLPEEGLKFMVYLQKENIIDESGMPKERFSAEFPKEGPSILRIQQVVRGDSAAYFCASSPLGGASGSYEQYFGPGTRLTVT.

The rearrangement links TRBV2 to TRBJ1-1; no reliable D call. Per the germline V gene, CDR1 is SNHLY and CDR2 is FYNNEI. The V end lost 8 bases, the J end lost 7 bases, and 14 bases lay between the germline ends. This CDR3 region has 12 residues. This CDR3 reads CASRKDNNEAFF. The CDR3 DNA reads TGTGCCAGCCGCAAAGACAATAATGAAGCTTTCTTT.

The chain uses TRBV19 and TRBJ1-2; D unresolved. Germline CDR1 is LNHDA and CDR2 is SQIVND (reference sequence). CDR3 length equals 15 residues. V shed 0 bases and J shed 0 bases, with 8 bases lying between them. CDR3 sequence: CASSIDQAANYGYTF. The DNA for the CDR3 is TGTGCCAGTAGTATAGATCAGGCAGCTAACTATGGCTACACCTTC.

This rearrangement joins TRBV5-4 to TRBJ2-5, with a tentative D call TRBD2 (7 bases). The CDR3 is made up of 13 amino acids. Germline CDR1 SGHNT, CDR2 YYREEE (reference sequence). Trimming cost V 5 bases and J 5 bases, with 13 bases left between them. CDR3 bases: TGTGCCAGCAGAGGGGGAGGGGAGGAGACCCAGTACTTC. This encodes CASRGGGEETQYF.

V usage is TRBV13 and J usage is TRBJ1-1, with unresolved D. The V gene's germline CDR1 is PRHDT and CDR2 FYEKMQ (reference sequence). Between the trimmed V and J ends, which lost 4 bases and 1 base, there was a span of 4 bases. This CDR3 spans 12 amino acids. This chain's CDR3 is CASSSRNTEAFF. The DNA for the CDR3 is TGTGCCAGCAGCTCCAGGAACACTGAAGCTTTCTTT. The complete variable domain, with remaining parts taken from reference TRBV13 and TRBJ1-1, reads AAGVIQSPRHLIKEKRETATLKCYPIPRHDTVYWYQQGPGQDPQFLISFYEKMQSDKGSIPDRFSAQQFSDYHSELNMSSLELGDSALYFCASSSRNTEAFFGQGTRLTVV.

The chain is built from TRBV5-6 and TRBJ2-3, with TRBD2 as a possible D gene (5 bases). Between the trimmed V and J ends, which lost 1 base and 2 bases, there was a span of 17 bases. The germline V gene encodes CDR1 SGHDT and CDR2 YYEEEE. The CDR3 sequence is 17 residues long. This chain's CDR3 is CASSLLAGGFITDTQYF. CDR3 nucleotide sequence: TGTGCCAGCAGCTTGCTGGCGGGCGGATTCATCACAGATACGCAGTATTTT.

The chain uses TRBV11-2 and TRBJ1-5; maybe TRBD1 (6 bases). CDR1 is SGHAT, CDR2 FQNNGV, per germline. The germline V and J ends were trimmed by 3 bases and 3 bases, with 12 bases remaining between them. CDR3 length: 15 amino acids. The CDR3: CASSFNGQHNQPQHF. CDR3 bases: TGTGCCAGCAGCTTCAACGGACAGCACAATCAGCCCCAGCATTTT.